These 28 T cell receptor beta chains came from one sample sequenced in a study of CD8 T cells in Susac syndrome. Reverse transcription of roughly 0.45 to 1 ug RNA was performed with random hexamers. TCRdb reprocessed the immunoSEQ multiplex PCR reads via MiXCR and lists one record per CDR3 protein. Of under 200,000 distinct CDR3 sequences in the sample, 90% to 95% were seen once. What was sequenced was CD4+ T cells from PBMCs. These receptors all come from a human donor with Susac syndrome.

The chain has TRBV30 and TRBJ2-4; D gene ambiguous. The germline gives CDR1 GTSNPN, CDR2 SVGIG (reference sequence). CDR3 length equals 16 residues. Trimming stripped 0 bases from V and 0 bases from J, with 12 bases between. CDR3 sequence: CAWSVLPPVAKNIQYF. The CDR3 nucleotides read TGTGCCTGGAGTGTACTTCCTCCAGTAGCCAAAAACATTCAGTACTTC. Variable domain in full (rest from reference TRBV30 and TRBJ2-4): SQTIHQWPATLVQPVGSPLSLECTVEGTSNPNLYWYRQAAGRGLQLLFYSVGIGQISSEVPQNLSASRPQDRQFILSSKKLLLSDSGFYLCAWSVLPPVAKNIQYFGAGTRLSVL.

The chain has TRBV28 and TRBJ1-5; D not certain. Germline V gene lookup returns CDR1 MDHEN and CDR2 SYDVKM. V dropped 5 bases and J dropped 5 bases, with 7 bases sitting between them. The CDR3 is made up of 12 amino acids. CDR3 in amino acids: CASSPRHQPQHF. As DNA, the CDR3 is TGTGCCAGCAGTCCTCGCCATCAGCCCCAGCATTTT.

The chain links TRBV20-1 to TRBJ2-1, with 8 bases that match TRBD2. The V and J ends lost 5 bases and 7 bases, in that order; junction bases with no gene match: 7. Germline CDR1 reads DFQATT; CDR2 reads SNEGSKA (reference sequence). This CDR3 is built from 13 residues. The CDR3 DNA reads TGCAGTGCTGGTGCGGGAGGAGTGAATGAGCAGTTCTTC. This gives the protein CSAGAGGVNEQFF.

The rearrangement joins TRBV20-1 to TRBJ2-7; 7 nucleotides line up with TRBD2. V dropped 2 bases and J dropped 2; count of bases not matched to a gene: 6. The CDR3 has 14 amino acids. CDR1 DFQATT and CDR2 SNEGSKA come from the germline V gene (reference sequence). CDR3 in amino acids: CSARYQLAAYEQYF. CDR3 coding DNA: TGCAGTGCTAGATATCAGCTAGCGGCCTACGAGCAGTACTTC.

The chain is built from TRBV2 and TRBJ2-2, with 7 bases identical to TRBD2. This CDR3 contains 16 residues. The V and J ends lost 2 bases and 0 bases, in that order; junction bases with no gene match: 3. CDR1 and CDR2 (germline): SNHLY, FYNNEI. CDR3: CASSELGGANTGELFF. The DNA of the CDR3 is TGTGCCAGCAGTGAACTGGGGGGGGCGAACACCGGGGAGCTGTTTTTT.

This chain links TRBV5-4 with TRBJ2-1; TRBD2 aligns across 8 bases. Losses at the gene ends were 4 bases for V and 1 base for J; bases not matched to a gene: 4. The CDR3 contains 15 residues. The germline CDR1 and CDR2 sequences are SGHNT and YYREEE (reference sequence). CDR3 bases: TGTGCCAGCAGCGGAGAGCGGGAGTCCTACAATGAGCAGTTCTTC. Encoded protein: CASSGERESYNEQFF.

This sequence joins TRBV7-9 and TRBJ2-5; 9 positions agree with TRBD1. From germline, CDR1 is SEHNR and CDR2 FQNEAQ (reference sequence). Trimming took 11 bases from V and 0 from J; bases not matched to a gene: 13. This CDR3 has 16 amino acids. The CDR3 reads CAYGGQGRENQETQYF. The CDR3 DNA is TGTGCCTACGGGGGACAGGGTCGTGAGAACCAAGAGACCCAGTACTTC.

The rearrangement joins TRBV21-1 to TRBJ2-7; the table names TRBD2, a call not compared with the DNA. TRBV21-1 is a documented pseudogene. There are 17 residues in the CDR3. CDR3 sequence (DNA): TGTGCCAGCAGCGCACTCCCGAAGGGTTTAGCGGCCTACGAGCAGTACTTC. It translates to CASSALPKGLAAYEQYF.

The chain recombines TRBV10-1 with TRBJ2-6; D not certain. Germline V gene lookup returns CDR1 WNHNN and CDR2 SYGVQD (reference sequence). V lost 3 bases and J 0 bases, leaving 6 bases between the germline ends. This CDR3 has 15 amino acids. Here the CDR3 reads CASSDLISGANVLTF. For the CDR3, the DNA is TGCGCCAGCAGTGACCTTATCTCTGGGGCCAACGTCCTGACTTTC.

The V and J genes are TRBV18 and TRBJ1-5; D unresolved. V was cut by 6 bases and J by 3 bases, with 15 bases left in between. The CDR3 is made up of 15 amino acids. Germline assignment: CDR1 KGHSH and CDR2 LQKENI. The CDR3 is CASSGGLADNQPQHF. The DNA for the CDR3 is TGTGCCAGCTCCGGAGGCCTGGCGGACAATCAGCCCCAGCATTTT.

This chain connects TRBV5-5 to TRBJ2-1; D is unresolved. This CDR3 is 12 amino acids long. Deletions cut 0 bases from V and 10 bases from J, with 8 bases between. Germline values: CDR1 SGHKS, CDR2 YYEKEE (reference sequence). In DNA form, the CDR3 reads TGTGCCAGCAGCTTGGAGACGCGGGAGCAGTTCTTC. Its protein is CASSLETREQFF.

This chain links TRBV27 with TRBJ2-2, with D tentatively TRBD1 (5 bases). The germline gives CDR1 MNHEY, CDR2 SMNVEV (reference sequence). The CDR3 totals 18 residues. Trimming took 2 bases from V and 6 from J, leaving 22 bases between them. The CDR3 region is CASSLEGRVGFFAGELFF. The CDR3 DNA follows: TGTGCCAGCAGTTTAGAAGGCAGGGTAGGGTTTTTCGCCGGGGAGCTGTTTTTT.

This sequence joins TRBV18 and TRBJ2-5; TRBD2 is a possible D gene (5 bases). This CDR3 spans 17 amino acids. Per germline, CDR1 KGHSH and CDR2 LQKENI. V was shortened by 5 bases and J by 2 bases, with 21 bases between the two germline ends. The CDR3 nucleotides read TGTGCCAGCTCATCGAGAGTGAAGTCGGGATTACAAGAGACCCAGTACTTC. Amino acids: CASSSRVKSGLQETQYF.

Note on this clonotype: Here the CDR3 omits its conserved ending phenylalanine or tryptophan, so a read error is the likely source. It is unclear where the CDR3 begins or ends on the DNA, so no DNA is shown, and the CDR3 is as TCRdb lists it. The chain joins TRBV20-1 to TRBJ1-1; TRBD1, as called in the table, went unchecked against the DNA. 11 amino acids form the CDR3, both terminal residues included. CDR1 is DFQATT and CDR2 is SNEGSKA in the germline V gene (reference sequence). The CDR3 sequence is CSATGETDLPV.

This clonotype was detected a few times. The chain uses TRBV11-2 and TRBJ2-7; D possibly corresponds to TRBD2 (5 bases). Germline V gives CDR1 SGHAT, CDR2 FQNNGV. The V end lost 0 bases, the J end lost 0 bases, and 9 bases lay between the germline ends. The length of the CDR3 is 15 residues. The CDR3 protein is CASSLDLASSYEQYF. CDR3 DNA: TGTGCCAGCAGCTTAGACCTAGCAAGCTCCTACGAGCAGTACTTC.

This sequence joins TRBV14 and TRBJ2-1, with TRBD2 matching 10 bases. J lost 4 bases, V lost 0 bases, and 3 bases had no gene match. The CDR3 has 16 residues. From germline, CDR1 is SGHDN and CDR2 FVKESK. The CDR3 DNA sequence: TGTGCCAGCAGCCAAGATCTAGCGGGAGCTTACAATGAGCAGTTCTTC. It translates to CASSQDLAGAYNEQFF.

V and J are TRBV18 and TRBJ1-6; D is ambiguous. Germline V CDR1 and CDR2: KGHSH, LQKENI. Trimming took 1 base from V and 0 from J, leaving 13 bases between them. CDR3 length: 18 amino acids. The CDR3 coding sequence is TGTGCCAGCTCACCACGGGAGGTTTTGAGCTCCTATAATTCACCCCTCCACTTT. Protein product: CASSPREVLSSYNSPLHF.

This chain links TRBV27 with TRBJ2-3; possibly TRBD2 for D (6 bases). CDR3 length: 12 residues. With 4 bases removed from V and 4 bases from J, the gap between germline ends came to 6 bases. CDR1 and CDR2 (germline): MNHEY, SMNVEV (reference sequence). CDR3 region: CASSSSADTQYF. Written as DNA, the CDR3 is TGTGCCAGCAGTTCTAGCGCAGATACGCAGTATTTT.

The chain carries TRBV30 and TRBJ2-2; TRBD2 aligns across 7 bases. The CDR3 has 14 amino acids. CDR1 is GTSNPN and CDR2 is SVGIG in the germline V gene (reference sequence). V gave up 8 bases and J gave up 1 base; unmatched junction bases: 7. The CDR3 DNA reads TGTGCCGAGAGCGGACTAGGGAACACCGGGGAGCTGTTTTTT. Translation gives CAESGLGNTGELFF. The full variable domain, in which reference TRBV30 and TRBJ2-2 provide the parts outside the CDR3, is SQTIHQWPATLVQPVGSPLSLECTVEGTSNPNLYWYRQAAGRGLQLLFYSVGIGQISSEVPQNLSASRPQDRQFILSSKKLLLSDSGFYLCAESGLGNTGELFFGEGSRLTVL.

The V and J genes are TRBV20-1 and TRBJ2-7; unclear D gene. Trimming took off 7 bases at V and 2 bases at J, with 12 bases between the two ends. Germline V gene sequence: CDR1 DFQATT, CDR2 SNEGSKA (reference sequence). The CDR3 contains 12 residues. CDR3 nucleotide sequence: TGCAGTGGGGCCGATGCCACCTACGAGCAGTACTTC. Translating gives CSGADATYEQYF.

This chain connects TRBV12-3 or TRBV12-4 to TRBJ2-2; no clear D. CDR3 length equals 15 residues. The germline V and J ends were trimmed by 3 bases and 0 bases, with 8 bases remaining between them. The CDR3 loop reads CASSFIQANTGELFF. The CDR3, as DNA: TGTGCCAGCAGTTTTATTCAGGCGAACACCGGGGAGCTGTTTTTT.

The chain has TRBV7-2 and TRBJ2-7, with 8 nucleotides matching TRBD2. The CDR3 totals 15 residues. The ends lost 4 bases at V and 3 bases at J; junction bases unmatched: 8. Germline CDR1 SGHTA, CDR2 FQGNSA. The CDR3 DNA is TGTGCCAGCAGCTCGGCGGGGGGCGGCTTCTACGAGCAGTACTTC. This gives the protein CASSSAGGGFYEQYF.

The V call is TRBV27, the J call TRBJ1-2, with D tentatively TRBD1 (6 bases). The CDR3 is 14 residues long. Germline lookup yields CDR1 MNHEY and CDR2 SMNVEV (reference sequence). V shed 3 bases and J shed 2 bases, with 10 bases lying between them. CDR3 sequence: CASSFGTKNYGYTF. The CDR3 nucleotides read TGTGCCAGCAGTTTTGGGACAAAAAACTATGGCTACACCTTC.

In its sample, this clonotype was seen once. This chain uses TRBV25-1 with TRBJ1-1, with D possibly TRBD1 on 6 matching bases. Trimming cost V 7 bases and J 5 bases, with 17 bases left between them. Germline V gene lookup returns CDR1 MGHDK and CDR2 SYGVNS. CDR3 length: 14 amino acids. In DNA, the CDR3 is TGTGCCAGCACACACGCGGGAGGGGGTACTGAAGCTTTCTTT. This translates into CASTHAGGGTEAFF.

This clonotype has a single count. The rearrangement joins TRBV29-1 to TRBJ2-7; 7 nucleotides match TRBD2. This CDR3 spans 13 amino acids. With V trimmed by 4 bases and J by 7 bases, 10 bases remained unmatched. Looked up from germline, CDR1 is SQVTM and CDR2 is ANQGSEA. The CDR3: CSVVREQRLEQYF. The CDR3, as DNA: TGCAGCGTTGTGCGGGAGCAGCGTTTGGAGCAGTACTTC.

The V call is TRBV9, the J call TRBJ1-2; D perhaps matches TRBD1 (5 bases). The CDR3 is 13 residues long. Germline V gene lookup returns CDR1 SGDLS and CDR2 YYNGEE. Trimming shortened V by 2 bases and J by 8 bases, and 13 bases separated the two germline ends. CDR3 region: CASSVEGRRGYTF. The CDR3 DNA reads TGTGCCAGCAGCGTGGAGGGGCGCAGAGGCTACACCTTC.

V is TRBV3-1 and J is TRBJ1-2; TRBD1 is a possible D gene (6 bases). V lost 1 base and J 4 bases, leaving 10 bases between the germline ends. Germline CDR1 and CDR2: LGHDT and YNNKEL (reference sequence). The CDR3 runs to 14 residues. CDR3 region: CASSQVAGVYGYTF. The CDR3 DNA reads TGTGCCAGCAGCCAAGTAGCAGGGGTCTATGGCTACACCTTC.

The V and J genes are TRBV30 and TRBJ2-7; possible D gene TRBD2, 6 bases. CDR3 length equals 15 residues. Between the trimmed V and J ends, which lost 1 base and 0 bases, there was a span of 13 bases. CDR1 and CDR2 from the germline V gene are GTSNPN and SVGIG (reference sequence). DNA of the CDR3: TGTGCCTGGAGTGCGGCAGGGAGGAGCTCCTACGAGCAGTACTTC. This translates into CAWSAAGRSSYEQYF.